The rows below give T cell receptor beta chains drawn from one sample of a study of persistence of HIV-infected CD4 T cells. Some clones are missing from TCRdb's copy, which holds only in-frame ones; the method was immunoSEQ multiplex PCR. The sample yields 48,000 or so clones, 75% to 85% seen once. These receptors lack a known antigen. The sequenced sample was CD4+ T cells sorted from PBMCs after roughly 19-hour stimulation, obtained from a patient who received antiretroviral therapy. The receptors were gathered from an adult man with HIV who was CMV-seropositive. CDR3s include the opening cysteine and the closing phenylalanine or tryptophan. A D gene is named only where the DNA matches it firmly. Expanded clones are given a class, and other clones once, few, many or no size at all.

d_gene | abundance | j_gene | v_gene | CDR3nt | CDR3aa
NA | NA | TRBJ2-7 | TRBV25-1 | TGTGCCAGCAGCCGGGACTTCTACGAGCAGTACTTC | CASSRDFYEQYF
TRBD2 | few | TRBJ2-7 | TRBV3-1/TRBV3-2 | TGTGCCAGCAGCCAGGGGAGGGCCTCTACTAGCGGGAGCTACGAGCAGTACTTC | CASSQGRASTSGSYEQYF
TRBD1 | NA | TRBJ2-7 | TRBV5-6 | TGTGCCAGCATCAGACAGGGTTTCGAGCAGTACTTC | CASIRQGFEQYF
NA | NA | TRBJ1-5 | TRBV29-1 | TGCAGCTACAGGGAAGGGAGCAATCAGCCCCAGCATTTT | CSYREGSNQPQHF
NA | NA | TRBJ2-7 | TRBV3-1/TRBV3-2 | TGTGCCAGCAGCCAAGGGTACGAGCAGTACTTC | CASSQGYEQYF
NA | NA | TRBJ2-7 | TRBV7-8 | TGTGCCAGCAGCTCCCCAGGTTCGTCCTACGAGCAGTACTTC | CASSSPGSSYEQYF
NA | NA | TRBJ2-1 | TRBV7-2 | TGTGCCAGCAGCACCGACAAAAGCTCCTACAATGAGCAGTTCTTC | CASSTDKSSYNEQFF
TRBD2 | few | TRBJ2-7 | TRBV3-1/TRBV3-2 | TGTGCCAGCAGCCACCGACTTAGCGGGAGGGGCGCCGAGCAGTACTTC | CASSHRLSGRGAEQYF
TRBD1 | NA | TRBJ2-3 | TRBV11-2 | TGTGCCAGCAGCCCTTTTAACAGGGGAAGCACAGATACGCAGTATTTT | CASSPFNRGSTDTQYF
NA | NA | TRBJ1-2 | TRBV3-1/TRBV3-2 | TGTGCCAGCAGCCAAGACCTCCGGGGGGGGGCAAGTGGCTACACCTTC | CASSQDLRGGASGYTF
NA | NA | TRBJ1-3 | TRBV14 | TGTGCCAGCAGCCCGCGTAGGTCCTCTGGAAACACCATATATTTT | CASSPRRSSGNTIYF
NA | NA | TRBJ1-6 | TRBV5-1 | TGCGCCAGCAGCACCTGGACAGTCACCTATAATTCACCCCTCCACTTT | CASSTWTVTYNSPLHF
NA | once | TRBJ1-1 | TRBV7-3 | TGTGCCAGCAGCTTAAACAGGGCCACTGAAGCTTTCTTT | CASSLNRATEAFF
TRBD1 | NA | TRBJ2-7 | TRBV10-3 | TGTGCCATCAGTTCCGGGACAGGGTCCTACGAGCAGTACTTC | CAISSGTGSYEQYF
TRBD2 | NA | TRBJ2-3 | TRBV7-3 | TGTGCCAGCAGTCTAGCGGTTAGCACAGATACGCAGTATTTT | CASSLAVSTDTQYF
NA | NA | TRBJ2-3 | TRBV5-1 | TGCGCCAGCAGCCCGGGCGCAGATACGCAGTATTTT | CASSPGADTQYF
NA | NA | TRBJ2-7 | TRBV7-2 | TGTGCCAGCAGCTTAGCGCTGCAAAGGGGCGGCGAGCAGTACTTC | CASSLALQRGGEQYF
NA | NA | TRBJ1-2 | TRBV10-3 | TGTGCCATCAGTGAAATCGGCGGCGGGGACGACTATGGCTACACCTTC | CAISEIGGGDDYGYTF
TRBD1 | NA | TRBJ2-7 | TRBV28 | TGTGCCAGCAGTGGGACAGGGCGACCCTACGAGCAGTACTTC | CASSGTGRPYEQYF
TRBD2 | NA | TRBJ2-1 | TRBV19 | TGTGCCAGTAGTCCATCACGACTAGCGGGGGTCAACAATGAGCAGTTCTTC | CASSPSRLAGVNNEQFF
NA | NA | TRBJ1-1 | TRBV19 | TGTGCCAGTAATACTTTAGGGTCGAACACTGAAGCTTTCTTT | CASNTLGSNTEAFF
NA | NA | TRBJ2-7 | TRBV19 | TGTGCCAGTAGTATAGAAATTCGGGGTCGGCCCTACGAGCAGTACTTC | CASSIEIRGRPYEQYF
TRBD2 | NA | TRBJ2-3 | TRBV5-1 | TGCGCCAGCAGCTTTGGACTAGCGGGGGGCCCTGGGGGCACAGATACGCAGTATTTT | CASSFGLAGGPGGTDTQYF
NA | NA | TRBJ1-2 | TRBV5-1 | TGCGCCAGCAGCTTATCAGGGGAGAGAGGAACGAATGGCTACACCTTC | CASSLSGERGTNGYTF
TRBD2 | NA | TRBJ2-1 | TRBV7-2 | TGTGCCAGCAGCACCTCCTCCGGGAGGGAGCAGTTCTTC | CASSTSSGREQFF
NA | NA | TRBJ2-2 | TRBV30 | TGTGCCTGGAGTGGTAGTGGGGGGGCCCTTTTCGGGGAGCTGTTTTTT | CAWSGSGGALFGELFF
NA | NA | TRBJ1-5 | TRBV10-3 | TGTGCCATCAGTGGCACCCATAGCAATCAGCCCCAGCATTTT | CAISGTHSNQPQHF
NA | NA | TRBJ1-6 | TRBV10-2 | TGCGCCAGCAGTGACTGGGGTGGATCGCATTCACCCCTCCACTTT | CASSDWGGSHSPLHF
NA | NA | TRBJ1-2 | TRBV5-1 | TGCGCCAGCAGCTTGGAAGGGTTCAACTATGGCTACACCTTC | CASSLEGFNYGYTF
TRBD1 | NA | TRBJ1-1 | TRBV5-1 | TGCGCCAGCAGCTTTTTCACAGGGGGCCTAAGCACTGAAGCTTTCTTT | CASSFFTGGLSTEAFF
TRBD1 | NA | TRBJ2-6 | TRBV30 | TGTGCCGGGACAGGGCCTCGCTCTGGGGCCAACGTCCTGACTTTC | CAGTGPRSGANVLTF
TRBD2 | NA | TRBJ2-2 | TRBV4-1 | TGCGCCAGCAGCCAGCCGGGACTAGGTCCCGGGGAGCTGTTTTTT | CASSQPGLGPGELFF
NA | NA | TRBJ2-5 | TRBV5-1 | TGCGCCAGCGCCCCCGGGGTCCAAGAGACCCAGTACTTC | CASAPGVQETQYF
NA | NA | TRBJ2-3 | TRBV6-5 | TGTGCCAGCAGCCCGGTTAGGGGCACAGATACGCAGTATTTT | CASSPVRGTDTQYF
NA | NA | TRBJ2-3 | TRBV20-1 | TGCAGTGCGAGCACAGATACGCAGTATTTT | CSASTDTQYF
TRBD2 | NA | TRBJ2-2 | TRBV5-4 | TGTGCCAGCAGCTTGACTAGCGGGGGGCCCCTCACCGGGGAGCTGTTTTTT | CASSLTSGGPLTGELFF
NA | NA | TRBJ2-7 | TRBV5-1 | TGCGCCAGCAGCGGATCAGGGGGGCTATTTTACGAGCAGTACTTC | CASSGSGGLFYEQYF
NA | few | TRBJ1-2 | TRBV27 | TGTGCCAGCAGAGAATCCGGGACAAACGGTCCGGGCTACACCTTC | CASRESGTNGPGYTF
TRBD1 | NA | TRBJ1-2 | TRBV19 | TGTGCCAGTAAGGTGCCAGGGGGCGACTACACCTTC | CASKVPGGDYTF
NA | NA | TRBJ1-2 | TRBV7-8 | TGTGCCAGCAGCTTAGGATCAGGAGTCTATGGCTACACCTTC | CASSLGSGVYGYTF
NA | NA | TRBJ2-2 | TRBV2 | TGTGCCAGCACCGGGCAGGTATACACCGGGGAGCTGTTTTTT | CASTGQVYTGELFF
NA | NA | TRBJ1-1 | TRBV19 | TGTGCCAGTAGTTTTGGGGACTCCCGCGGAGGGGCTTTCTTT | CASSFGDSRGGAFF
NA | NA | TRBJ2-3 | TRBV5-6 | TGTGCCAGCAGCTTGGCCACCTCTAGCGTAAGAAGCACAGATACGCAGTATTTT | CASSLATSSVRSTDTQYF
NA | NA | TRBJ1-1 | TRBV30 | TGTGCCTGGAGTGCCTTGGGAGTAAGAGCCACTGAAGCTTTCTTT | CAWSALGVRATEAFF
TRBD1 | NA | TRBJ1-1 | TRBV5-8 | TGTGCCAGCAGCTTCAGGGGGGAGAACACTGAAGCTTTCTTT | CASSFRGENTEAFF
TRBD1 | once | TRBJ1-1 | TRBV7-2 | TGTGCCAGCAGCTTGACAGGGGGCAGGAACACTGAAGCTTTCTTT | CASSLTGGRNTEAFF
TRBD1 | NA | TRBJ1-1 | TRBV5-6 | TGTGCCAGCAGCTGGGACAGGGGAAGGACTGAAGCTTTCTTT | CASSWDRGRTEAFF
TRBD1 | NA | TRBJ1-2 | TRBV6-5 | TGTGCCAGCAGTTATAGGGACAGCTTCATTAACTATGGCTACACCTTC | CASSYRDSFINYGYTF
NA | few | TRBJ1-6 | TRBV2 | TGTGCCAGCAGTGAAGCTCGGGGGAGTGGTTCACCCCTCCACTTT | CASSEARGSGSPLHF
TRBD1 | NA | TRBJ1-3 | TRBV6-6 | TGTGCCAGCAGTTACTCGACAGGGTACTCTGGAAACACCATATATTTT | CASSYSTGYSGNTIYF
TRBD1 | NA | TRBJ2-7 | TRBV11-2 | TGTGCCAGCAGCTCGGGACAGGGGGCGGGCTACGAGCAGTACTTC | CASSSGQGAGYEQYF
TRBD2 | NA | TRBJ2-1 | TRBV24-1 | TGTGCCACCAGTGATCGGACTAGCGGGGGACACAATGAGCAGTTCTTC | CATSDRTSGGHNEQFF